The clone carrying this TCR beta chain was seen ten or more times. Its antigen is unidentified. The data originate from a study of T cells after yellow fever vaccination. General observations from the study: Clonotypes shared by both compartments, CD4 and CD8, made up a small share. Boosting was followed by the reappearance of most primary-vaccination clones (just under 97% CD4, around 91% CD8).

For TCR, cDNA came from 5'RACE template switching, which added a universal primer site and UMIs. TCRdb used MiXCR to reprocess the 5' RACE reads, holding one entry per CDR3 protein. The table has some 550,000 distinct CDR3 sequences, about 19% seen once; the top ten hold 14%. V lost 10 bases to trimming and J lost 9 bases, with 19 bases between them. This CDR3 is built from 13 residues. This chain joins TRBV12-3 or TRBV12-4 and TRBJ2-1, with D possibly TRBD1 on 6 matching bases. The sequence derives from a man aged 25-45 years who received the YFV17D yellow fever vaccine. The sample consisted of PBMCs, taken 15 days after the yellow fever booster vaccination. In nucleotides, the CDR3 is TGTGCCACCAATGGGGGCTCCCAGCCTGAGCAGTTCTTC. Translation gives CATNGGSQPEQFF.